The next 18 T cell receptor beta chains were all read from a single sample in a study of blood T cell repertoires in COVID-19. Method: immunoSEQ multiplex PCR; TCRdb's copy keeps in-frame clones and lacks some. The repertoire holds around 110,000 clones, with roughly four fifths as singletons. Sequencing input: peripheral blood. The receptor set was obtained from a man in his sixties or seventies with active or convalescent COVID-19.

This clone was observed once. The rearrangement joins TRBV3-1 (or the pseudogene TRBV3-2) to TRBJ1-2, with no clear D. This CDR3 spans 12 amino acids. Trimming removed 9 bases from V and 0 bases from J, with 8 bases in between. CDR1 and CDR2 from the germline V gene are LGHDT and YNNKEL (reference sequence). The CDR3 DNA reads TGTGCCAGTAAACAAGCTAACTATGGCTACACCTTC. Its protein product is CASKQANYGYTF.

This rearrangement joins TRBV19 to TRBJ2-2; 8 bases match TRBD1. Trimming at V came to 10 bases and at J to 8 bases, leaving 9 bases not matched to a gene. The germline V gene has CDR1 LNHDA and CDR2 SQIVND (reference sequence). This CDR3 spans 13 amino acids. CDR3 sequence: CATRQGSYGELFF. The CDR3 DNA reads TGTGCCACAAGACAGGGGTCATATGGGGAGCTGTTTTTT.

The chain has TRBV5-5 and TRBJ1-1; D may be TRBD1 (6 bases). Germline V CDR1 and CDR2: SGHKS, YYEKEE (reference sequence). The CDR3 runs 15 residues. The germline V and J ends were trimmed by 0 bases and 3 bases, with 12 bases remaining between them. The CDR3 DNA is TGTGCCAGCAGCTTGGCTGGACAGCGAGACACTGAAGCTTTCTTT. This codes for CASSLAGQRDTEAFF. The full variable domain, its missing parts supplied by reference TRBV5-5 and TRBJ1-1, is DAGVTQSPTHLIKTRGQQVTLRCSPISGHKSVSWYQQVLGQGPQFIFQYYEKEERGRGNFPDRFSARQFPNYSSELNVNALLLGDSALYLCASSLAGQRDTEAFFGQGTRLTVV.

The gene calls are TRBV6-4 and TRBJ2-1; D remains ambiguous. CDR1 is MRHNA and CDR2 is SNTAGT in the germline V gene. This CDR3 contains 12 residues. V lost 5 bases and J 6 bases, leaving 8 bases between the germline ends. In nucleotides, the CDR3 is TGTGCCAGCAGTCCGAACTCCAATGAGCAGTTCTTC. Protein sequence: CASSPNSNEQFF.

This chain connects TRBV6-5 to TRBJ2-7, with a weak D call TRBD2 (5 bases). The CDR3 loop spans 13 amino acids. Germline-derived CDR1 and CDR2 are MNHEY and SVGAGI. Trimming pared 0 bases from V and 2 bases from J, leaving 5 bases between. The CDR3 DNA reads TGTGCCAGCAGTTACTCCGGGGCCTACGAGCAGTACTTC. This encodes CASSYSGAYEQYF.

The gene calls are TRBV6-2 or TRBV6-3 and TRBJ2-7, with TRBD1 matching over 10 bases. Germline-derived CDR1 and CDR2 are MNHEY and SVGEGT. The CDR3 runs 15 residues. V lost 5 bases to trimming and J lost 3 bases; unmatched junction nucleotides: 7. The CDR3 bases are TGTGCCAGCAGTCTCACGGGACAGGGGATCTACGAGCAGTACTTC. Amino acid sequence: CASSLTGQGIYEQYF.

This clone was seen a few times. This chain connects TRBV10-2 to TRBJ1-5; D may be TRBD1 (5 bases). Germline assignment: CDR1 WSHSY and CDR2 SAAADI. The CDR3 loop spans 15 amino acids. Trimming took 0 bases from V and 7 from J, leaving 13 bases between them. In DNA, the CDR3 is TGCGCCAGCAGTGAGTCGATCGCAGGGTCCCAGCCCCAGCATTTT. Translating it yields CASSESIAGSQPQHF.

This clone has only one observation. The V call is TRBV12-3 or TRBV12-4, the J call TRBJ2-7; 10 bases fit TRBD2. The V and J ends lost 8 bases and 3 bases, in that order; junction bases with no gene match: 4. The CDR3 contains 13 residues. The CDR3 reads CASELAGFYEQYF. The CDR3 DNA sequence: TGTGCCAGCGAACTAGCGGGGTTCTACGAGCAGTACTTC.

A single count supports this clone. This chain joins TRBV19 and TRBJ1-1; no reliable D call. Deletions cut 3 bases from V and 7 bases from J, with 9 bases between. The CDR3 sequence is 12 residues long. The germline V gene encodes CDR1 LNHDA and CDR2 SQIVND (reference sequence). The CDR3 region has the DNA TGTGCCAGTAGTATCGACGCGGGTGAAGCTTTCTTT. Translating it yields CASSIDAGEAFF.

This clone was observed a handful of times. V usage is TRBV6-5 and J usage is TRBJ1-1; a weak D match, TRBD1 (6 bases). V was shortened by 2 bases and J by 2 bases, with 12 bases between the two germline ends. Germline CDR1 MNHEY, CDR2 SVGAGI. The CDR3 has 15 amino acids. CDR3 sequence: CASSYLPGANTEAFF. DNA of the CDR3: TGTGCCAGCAGTTACCTACCAGGGGCTAACACTGAAGCTTTCTTT.

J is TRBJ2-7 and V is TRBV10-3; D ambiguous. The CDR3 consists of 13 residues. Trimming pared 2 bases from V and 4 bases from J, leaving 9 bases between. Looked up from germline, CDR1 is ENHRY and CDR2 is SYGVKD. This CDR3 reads CAISEQAGYEQYF. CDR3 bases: TGTGCCATCAGTGAGCAAGCAGGTTACGAGCAGTACTTC.

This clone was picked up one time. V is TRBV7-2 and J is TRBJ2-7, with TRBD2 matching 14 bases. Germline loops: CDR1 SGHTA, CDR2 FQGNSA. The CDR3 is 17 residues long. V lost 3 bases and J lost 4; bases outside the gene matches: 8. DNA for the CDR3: TGTGCCAGCAGCTTGGGGTGGGGACTAGCGGGGGAATACGAGCAGTACTTC. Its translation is CASSLGWGLAGEYEQYF. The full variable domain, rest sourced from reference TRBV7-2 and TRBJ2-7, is GAGVSQSPSNKVTEKGKDVELRCDPISGHTALYWYRQSLGQGLEFLIYFQGNSAPDKSGLPSDRFSAERTGGSVSTLTIQRTQQEDSAVYLCASSLGWGLAGEYEQYFGPGTRLTVT.

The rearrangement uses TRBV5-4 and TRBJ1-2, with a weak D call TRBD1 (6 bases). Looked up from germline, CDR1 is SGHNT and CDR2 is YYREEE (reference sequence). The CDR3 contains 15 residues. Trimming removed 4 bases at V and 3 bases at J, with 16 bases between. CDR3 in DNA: TGTGCCAGCAGCACACAGGGCCTCGGCGACTATGGCTACACCTTC. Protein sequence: CASSTQGLGDYGYTF.

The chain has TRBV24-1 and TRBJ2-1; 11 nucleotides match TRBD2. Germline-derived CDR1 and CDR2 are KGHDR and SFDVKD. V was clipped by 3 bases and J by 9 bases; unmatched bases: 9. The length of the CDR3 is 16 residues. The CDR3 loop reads CATSDPLAGGLGEQFF. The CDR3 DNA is TGTGCCACCAGTGATCCCCTAGCGGGAGGATTGGGTGAGCAGTTCTTC.

The CDR3 is CASSLGLALAVDTQYF. CDR3 nucleotide sequence: TGTGCCAGCAGCTTGGGACTAGCGCTGGCCGTAGATACGCAGTATTTT. The chain uses TRBV7-6 and TRBJ2-3; 10 bases line up with TRBD2. This CDR3 has 16 amino acids. Germline V gene lookup returns CDR1 SGHVS and CDR2 FNYEAQ. V gave up 3 bases and J gave up 5 bases; unmatched junction bases: 8.

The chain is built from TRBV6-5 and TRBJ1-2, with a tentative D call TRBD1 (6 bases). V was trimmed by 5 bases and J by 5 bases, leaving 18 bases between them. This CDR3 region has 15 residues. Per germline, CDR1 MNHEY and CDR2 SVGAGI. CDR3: CASSTPGRGAYGYTF. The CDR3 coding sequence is TGTGCCAGCAGTACCCCCGGGAGGGGGGCTTATGGCTACACCTTC.

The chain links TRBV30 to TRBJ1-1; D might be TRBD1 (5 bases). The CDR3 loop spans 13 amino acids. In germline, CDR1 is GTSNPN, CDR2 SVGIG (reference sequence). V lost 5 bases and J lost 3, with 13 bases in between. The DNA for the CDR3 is TGTGCCTGGCAAGGACAAGGGGACACTGAAGCTTTCTTT. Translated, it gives CAWQGQGDTEAFF. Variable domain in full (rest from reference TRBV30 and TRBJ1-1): SQTIHQWPATLVQPVGSPLSLECTVEGTSNPNLYWYRQAAGRGLQLLFYSVGIGQISSEVPQNLSASRPQDRQFILSSKKLLLSDSGFYLCAWQGQGDTEAFFGQGTRLTVV.

CDR3 residues: CASTITSDEKLFF. The DNA for the CDR3 is TGTGCCAGCACTATTACTTCGGATGAAAAACTGTTTTTT. The V gene is TRBV6-5, the J gene TRBJ1-4; D is undetermined. This CDR3 has 13 amino acids. Deletions cut 7 bases from V and 6 bases from J, with 12 bases between. CDR1 MNHEY and CDR2 SVGAGI come from the germline V gene.